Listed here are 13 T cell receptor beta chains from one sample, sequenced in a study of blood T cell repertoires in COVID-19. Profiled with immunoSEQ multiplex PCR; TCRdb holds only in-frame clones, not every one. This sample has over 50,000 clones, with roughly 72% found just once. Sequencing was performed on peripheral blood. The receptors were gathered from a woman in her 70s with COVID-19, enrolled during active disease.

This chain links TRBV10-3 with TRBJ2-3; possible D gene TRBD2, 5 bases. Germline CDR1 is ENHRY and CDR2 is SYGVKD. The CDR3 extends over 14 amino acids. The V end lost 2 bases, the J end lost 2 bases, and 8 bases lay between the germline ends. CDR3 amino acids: CAISERGVTDTQYF. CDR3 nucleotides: TGTGCCATCAGTGAGCGGGGAGTCACAGATACGCAGTATTTT.

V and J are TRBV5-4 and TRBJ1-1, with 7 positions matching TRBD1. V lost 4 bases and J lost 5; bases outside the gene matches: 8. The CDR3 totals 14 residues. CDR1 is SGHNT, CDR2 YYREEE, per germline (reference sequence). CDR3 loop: CASSATRQGTEAFF. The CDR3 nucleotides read TGTGCCAGCAGCGCCACCCGACAGGGAACTGAAGCTTTCTTT.

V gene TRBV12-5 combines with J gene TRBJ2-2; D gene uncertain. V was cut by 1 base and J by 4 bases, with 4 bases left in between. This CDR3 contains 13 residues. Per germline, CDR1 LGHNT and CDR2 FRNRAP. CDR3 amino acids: CASGLDSTGELFF. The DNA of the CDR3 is TGTGCTAGTGGTTTGGACAGCACCGGGGAGCTGTTTTTT.

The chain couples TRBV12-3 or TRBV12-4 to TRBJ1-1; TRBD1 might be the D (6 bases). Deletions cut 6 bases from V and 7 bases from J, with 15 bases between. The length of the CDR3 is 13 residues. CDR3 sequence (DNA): TGTGCCAGCAGGGTAGGGGGAGCCAGTGAAGCTTTCTTT. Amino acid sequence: CASRVGGASEAFF.

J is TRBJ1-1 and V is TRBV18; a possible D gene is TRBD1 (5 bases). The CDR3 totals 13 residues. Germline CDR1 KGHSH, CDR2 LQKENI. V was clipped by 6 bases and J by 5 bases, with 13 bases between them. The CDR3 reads CASSKGRGTEAFF. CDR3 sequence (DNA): TGTGCCAGCTCCAAAGGGAGGGGAACTGAAGCTTTCTTT.

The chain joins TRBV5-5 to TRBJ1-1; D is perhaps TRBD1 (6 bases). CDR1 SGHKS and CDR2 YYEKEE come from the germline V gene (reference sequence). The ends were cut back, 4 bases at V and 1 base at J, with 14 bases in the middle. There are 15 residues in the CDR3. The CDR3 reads CASSPWGGSNTEAFF. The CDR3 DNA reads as TGTGCCAGCAGCCCATGGGGGGGCTCGAACACTGAAGCTTTCTTT.

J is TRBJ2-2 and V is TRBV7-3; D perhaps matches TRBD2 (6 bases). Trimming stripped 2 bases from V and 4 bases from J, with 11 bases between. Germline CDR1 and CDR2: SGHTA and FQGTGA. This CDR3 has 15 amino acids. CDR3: CASSLFGGGTGELFF. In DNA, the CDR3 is TGTGCCAGCAGCTTATTTGGGGGAGGCACCGGGGAGCTGTTTTTT.

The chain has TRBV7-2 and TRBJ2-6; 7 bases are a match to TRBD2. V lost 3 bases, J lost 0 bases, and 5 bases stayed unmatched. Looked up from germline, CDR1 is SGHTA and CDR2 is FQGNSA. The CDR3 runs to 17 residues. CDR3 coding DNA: TGTGCCAGCAGCTTCGGGACTACCTTCTCTGGGGCCAACGTCCTGACTTTC. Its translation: CASSFGTTFSGANVLTF.

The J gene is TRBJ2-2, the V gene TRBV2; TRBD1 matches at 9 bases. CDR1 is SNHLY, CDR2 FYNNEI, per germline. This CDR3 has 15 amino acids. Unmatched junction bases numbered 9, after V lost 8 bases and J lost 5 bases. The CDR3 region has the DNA TGTGCCAGCGGCCGGGACAGGGATAGAACCGGGGAGCTGTTTTTT. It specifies CASGRDRDRTGELFF.

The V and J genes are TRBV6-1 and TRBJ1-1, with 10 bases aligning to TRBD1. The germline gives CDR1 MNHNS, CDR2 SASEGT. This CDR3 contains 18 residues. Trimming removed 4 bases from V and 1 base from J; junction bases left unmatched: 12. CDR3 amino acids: CASSGRDRGRWANTEAFF. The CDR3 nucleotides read TGTGCCAGCAGTGGGCGGGACAGGGGACGGTGGGCGAACACTGAAGCTTTCTTT.

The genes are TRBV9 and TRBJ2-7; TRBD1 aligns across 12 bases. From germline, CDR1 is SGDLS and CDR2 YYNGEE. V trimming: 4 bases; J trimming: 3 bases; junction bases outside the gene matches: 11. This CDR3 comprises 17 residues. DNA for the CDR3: TGTGCCAGCAGCTCCCGACCGGGACAGGGGGCCCTCTACGAGCAGTACTTC. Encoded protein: CASSSRPGQGALYEQYF.

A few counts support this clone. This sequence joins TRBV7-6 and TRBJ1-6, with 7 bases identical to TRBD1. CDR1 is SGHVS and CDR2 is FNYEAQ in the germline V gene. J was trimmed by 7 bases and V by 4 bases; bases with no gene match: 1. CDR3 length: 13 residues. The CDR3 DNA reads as TGTGCCAGCAGCTCGACAGGGAATTCACCCCTCCACTTT. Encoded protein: CASSSTGNSPLHF.

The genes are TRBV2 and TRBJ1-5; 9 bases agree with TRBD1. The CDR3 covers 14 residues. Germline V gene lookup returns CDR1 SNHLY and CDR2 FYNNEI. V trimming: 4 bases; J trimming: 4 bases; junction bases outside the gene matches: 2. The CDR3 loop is CASSVQGANQPQHF. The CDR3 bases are TGTGCCAGCAGTGTACAGGGGGCGAATCAGCCCCAGCATTTT.